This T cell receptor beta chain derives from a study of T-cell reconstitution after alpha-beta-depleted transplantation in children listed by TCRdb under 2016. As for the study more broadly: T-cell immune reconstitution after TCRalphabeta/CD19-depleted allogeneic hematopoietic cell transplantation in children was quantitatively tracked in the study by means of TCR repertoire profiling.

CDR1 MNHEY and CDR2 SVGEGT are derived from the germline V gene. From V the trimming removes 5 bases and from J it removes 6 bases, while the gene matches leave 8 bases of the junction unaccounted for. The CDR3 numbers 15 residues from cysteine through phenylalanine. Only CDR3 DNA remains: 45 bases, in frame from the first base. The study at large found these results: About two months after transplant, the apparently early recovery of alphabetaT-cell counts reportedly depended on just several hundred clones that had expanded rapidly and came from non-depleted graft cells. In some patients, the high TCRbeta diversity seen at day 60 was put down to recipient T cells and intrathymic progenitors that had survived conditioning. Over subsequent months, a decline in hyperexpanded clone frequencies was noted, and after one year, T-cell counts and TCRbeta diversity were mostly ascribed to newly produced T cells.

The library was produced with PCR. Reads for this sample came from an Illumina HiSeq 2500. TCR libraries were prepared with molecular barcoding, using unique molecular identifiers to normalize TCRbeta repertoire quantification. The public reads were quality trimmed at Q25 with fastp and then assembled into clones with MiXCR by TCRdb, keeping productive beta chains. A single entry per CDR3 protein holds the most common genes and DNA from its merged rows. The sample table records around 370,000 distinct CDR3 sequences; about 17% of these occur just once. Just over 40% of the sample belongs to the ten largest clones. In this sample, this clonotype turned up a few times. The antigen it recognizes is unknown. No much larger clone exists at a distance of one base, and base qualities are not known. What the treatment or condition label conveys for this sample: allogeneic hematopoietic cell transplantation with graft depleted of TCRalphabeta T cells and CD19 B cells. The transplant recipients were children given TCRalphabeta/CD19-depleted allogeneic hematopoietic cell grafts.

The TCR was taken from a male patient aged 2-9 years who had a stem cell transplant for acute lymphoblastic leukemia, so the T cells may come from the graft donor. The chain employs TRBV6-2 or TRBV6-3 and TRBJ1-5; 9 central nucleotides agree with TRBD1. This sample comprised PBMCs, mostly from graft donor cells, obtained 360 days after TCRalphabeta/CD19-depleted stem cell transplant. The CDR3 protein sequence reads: CASSRPRDRVQPQHF. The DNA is TGTGCCAGCAGTCGCCCCCGGGACAGGGTTCAGCCCCAGCATTTT.